Listed here are 13 T cell receptor beta chains from one sample, sequenced in a study of siplizumab effects on memory and regulatory T cells. Only in-frame clones appear in the TCRdb table, and some are missing; sequencing was by immunoSEQ multiplex PCR. This table has approximately 100,000 clones, around 92% appearing once. Sequencing was performed on Tregs sorted from blood. Receptor source: a human donor in good health.

The sample holds one count of this clone. The chain combines TRBV28 with TRBJ2-6; 9 nucleotides align to TRBD1. The V gene end was trimmed by 6 bases and the J gene end by 4 bases; junction bases not matched to a gene: 16. The germline V gene has CDR1 MDHEN and CDR2 SYDVKM. The CDR3 length is 19 residues. CDR3 coding DNA: TGTGCCAGCAGCCCCTGGACCGGAGACAGGGGGTCCGGGGCCAACGTCCTGACTTTC. Protein product: CASSPWTGDRGSGANVLTF.

The chain combines TRBV5-1 with TRBJ2-7; D unresolved. This CDR3 is 13 amino acids long. The germline gives CDR1 SGHRS, CDR2 YFSETQ. Trimming removed 4 bases from V and 6 bases from J, with 14 bases in between. The CDR3 coding sequence is TGCGCCAGCAGCCCTGCCGTAGCAGGCGAGCAGTACTTC. This sequence encodes CASSPAVAGEQYF. Combining the CDR3 with reference TRBV5-1 and TRBJ2-7 gives the whole variable domain KAGVTQTPRYLIKTRGQQVTLSCSPISGHRSVSWYQQTPGQGLQFLFEYFSETQRNKGNFPGRFSGRQFSNSRSEMNVSTLELGDSALYLCASSPAVAGEQYFGPGTRLTVT.

This clone has a handful of counts. The chain uses TRBV27 and TRBJ1-1; D unclear. V was trimmed by 2 bases and J by 0 bases, leaving 7 bases between them. This CDR3 spans 14 amino acids. Germline V gene lookup returns CDR1 MNHEY and CDR2 SMNVEV (reference sequence). The CDR3 DNA is TGTGCCAGCAGTTTAAGGGCCCTGAACACTGAAGCTTTCTTT. The encoded protein is CASSLRALNTEAFF.

The V and J genes are TRBV6-1 and TRBJ2-7; weak D call: TRBD2 (6 bases). Trimming took off 6 bases at V and 5 bases at J, with 17 bases between the two ends. The CDR3 is made up of 14 amino acids. Germline CDR1 is MNHNS and CDR2 is SASEGT. The CDR3 sequence: CASRKEYGSHEQYF. For the CDR3, the DNA is TGTGCCAGCAGGAAAGAATACGGGAGCCACGAGCAGTACTTC.

The chain joins TRBV19 to TRBJ2-7; 9 nucleotides agree with TRBD2. Trimming cost V 7 bases and J 2 bases; bases outside gene matches: 12. The CDR3 runs to 16 residues. The V gene's germline CDR1 is LNHDA and CDR2 SQIVND (reference sequence). CDR3 nucleotide sequence: TGTGCCAGTACCCGGAGGGCGGCGGGAGGGCCCTACGAGCAGTACTTC. This sequence encodes CASTRRAAGGPYEQYF.

The chain employs TRBV30 and TRBJ2-5, with TRBD2 matching over 15 bases. CDR3 length: 16 amino acids. The junction had 7 bases not matched to a gene; V was cut back by 4 bases and J by 4 bases. Looked up from germline, CDR1 is GTSNPN and CDR2 is SVGIG (reference sequence). For the CDR3, the DNA is TGTGCCTGGACTAGAGGACTAGCGGGAGGGGTAGAGACCCAGTACTTC. This gives the protein CAWTRGLAGGVETQYF. Variable domain in full (rest from reference TRBV30 and TRBJ2-5): SQTIHQWPATLVQPVGSPLSLECTVEGTSNPNLYWYRQAAGRGLQLLFYSVGIGQISSEVPQNLSASRPQDRQFILSSKKLLLSDSGFYLCAWTRGLAGGVETQYFGPGTRLLVL.

The chain has TRBV7-9 and TRBJ2-3, with no clear D. Germline V gene lookup returns CDR1 SEHNR and CDR2 FQNEAQ (reference sequence). This CDR3 spans 15 amino acids. V shed 0 bases and J shed 2 bases, with 9 bases lying between them. The chain's CDR3 is CASSLAATATDTQYF. CDR3 bases: TGTGCCAGCAGCTTAGCGGCTACCGCCACAGATACGCAGTATTTT.

The chain uses TRBV27 and TRBJ2-7, with TRBD1 identical over 9 bases. The CDR3 totals 14 residues. Germline V gene sequence: CDR1 MNHEY, CDR2 SMNVEV (reference sequence). With 6 bases clipped from V and 3 bases from J, the junction kept 6 bases outside the gene matches. The CDR3 here is CASSRDREGYEQYF. The CDR3 DNA sequence: TGTGCCAGCAGCAGGGACAGGGAAGGCTACGAGCAGTACTTC.

This chain uses TRBV4-1 with TRBJ1-1, with D possibly being TRBD1 (6 bases). CDR1 and CDR2 (germline): MGHRA, YSYEKL. The CDR3 totals 13 residues. Deletions cut 3 bases from V and 1 base from J, with 6 bases between. The CDR3 bases are TGCGCCAGCAGCCAGGGGGCGAACACTGAAGCTTTCTTT. This translates into CASSQGANTEAFF.

The chain recombines TRBV21-1 with TRBJ2-7; the table names TRBD2, a call not compared with the DNA. TRBV21-1 is annotated as a pseudogene. CDR3 length equals 17 residues. For the CDR3, the DNA is TGTGCCAGAACAAAATCCGGGACTAGCGGGAGCTCGAGCGAGCAGTACTTC. Translated, it gives CARTKSGTSGSSSEQYF.

The rearrangement uses TRBV6-1 and TRBJ2-7, with 10 nucleotides matching TRBD1. This CDR3 has 15 residues. V shed 2 bases, J shed 2 bases, and the junction held 3 bases outside the gene matches. Germline CDR1 reads MNHNS; CDR2 reads SASEGT. In DNA form, the CDR3 reads TGTGCCAGCAGTGAAACTGGGACAGGGGCCTACGAGCAGTACTTC. Amino acids: CASSETGTGAYEQYF.

This clone was seen once. The genes are TRBV11-2 and TRBJ2-7; 7 bases align to TRBD1. Germline values: CDR1 SGHAT, CDR2 FQNNGV. Losses at the gene ends were 2 bases for V and 2 bases for J; bases not matched to a gene: 3. The length of the CDR3 is 14 residues. The CDR3 region is CASSLNRGPYEQYF. CDR3 DNA sequence: TGTGCCAGCAGCTTAAACAGGGGACCCTACGAGCAGTACTTC.

This rearrangement joins TRBV7-6 to TRBJ2-1; 7 nucleotides match TRBD2. The CDR3 has 14 residues. CDR1 is SGHVS and CDR2 is FNYEAQ in the germline V gene. Trimming took 3 bases from V and 6 from J; bases not matched to a gene: 5. The CDR3 loop reads CASSFGLEGNEQFF. CDR3 nucleotide sequence: TGTGCCAGCAGCTTCGGACTAGAGGGCAATGAGCAGTTCTTC.